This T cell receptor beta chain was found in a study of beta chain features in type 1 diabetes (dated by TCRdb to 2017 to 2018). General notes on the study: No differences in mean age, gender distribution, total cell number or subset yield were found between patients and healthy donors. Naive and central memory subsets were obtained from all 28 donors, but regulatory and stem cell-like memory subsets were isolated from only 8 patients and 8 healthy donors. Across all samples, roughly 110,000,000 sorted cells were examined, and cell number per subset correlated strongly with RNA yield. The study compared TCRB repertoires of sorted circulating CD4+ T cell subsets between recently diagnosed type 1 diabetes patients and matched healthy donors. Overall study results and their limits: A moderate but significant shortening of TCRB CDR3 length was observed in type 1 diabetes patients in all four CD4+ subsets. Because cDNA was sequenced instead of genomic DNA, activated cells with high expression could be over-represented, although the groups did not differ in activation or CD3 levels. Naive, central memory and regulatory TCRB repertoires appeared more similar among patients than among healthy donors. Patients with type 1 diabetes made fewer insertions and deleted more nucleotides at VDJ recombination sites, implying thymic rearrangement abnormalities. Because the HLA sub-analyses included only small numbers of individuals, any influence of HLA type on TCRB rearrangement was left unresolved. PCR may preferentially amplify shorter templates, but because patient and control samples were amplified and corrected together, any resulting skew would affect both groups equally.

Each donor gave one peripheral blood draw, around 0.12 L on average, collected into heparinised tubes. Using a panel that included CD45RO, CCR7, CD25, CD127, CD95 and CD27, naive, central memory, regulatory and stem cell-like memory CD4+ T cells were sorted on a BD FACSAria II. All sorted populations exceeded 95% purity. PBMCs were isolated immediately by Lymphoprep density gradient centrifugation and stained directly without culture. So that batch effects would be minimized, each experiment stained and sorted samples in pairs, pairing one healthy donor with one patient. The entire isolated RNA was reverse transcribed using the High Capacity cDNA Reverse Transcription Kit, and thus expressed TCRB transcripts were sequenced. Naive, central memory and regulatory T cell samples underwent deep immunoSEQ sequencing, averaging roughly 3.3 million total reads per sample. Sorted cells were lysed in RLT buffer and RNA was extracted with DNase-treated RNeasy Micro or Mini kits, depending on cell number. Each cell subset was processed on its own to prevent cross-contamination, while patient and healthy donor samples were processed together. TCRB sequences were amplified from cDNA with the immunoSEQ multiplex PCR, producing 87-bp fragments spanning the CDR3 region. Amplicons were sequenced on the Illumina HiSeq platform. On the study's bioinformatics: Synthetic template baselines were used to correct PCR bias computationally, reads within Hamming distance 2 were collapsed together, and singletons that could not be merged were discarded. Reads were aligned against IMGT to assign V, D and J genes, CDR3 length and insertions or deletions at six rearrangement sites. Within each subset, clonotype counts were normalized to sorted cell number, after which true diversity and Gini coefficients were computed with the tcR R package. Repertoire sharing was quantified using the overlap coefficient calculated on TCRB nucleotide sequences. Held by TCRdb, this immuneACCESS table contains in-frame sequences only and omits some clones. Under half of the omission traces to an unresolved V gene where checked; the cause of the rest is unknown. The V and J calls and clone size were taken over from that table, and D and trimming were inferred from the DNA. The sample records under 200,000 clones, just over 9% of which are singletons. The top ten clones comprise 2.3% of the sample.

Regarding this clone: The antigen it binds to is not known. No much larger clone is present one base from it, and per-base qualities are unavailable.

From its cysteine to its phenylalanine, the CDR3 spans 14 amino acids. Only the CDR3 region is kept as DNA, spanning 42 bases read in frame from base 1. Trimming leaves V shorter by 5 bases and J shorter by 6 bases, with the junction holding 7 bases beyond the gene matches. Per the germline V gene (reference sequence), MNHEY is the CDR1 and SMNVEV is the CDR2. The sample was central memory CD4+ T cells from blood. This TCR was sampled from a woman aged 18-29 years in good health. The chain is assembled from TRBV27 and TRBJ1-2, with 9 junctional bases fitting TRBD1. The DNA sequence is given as TGTGCCAGCAGTGCCCGACAGGGGGGGGATGGCTACACCTTC. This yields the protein CASSARQGGDGYTF.